A selection of T cell receptor beta chains follows, all from one sample in a study of brain T cells in children with intractable seizures. Sequencing was performed with immunoSEQ multiplex PCR; in TCRdb, only in-frame clones are kept and a portion is missing. This sample carries approximately 330,000 clones, over 85% of them seen once, and the ten largest clones take roughly 5.8%. The sample in question was peripheral blood, obtained approximately 5 months after surgery. All receptors come from a boy under two years old with tuberous sclerosis and intractable seizures. The CDR3 runs from the conserved cysteine through the conserved F or W. Each record gives: V gene, clone size, J gene, D gene, CDR3 protein, CDR3 DNA. A D gene is named only where the DNA matches it firmly. The size entry is marked missing in some rows and otherwise reads once, few, many or a size class.

v_gene: TRBV3-1/TRBV3-2; abundance: NA; j_gene: TRBJ1-1; d_gene: NA; CDR3aa: CASSLRGEAFF; CDR3nt: TGTGCCAGCAGCTTACGGGGCGAAGCTTTCTTT
v_gene: TRBV2; abundance: NA; j_gene: TRBJ2-7; d_gene: NA; CDR3aa: CASSDPGSPGSYEQYF; CDR3nt: TGTGCCAGCAGTGACCCGGGTTCCCCGGGGTCCTACGAGCAGTACTTC
v_gene: TRBV20-1; abundance: NA; j_gene: TRBJ2-1; d_gene: NA; CDR3aa: CSASRTVEQFF; CDR3nt: TGCAGTGCCAGCCGGACGGTTGAGCAGTTCTTC
v_gene: TRBV11-2; abundance: NA; j_gene: TRBJ1-2; d_gene: NA; CDR3aa: CASSLAPTGSFNYGYTF; CDR3nt: TGTGCCAGCAGCTTAGCCCCGACAGGTTCGTTTAACTATGGCTACACCTTC
v_gene: TRBV7-3; abundance: once; j_gene: TRBJ2-7; d_gene: NA; CDR3aa: CASSSVLRGLNYEQYF; CDR3nt: TGTGCCAGCAGCTCCGTGCTACGGGGGCTCAACTACGAGCAGTACTTC
v_gene: TRBV5-1; abundance: NA; j_gene: TRBJ1-1; d_gene: NA; CDR3aa: CASSSEGFTEAFF; CDR3nt: TGCGCCAGCAGTTCTGAGGGGTTCACTGAAGCTTTCTTT
v_gene: TRBV28; abundance: NA; j_gene: TRBJ1-6; d_gene: NA; CDR3aa: CASSLADTFNSPLHF; CDR3nt: TGTGCCAGCAGTTTAGCGGATACCTTTAATTCACCCCTCCACTTT
v_gene: TRBV6-2/TRBV6-3; abundance: NA; j_gene: TRBJ1-5; d_gene: TRBD1; CDR3aa: CASSWGQGAGNQPQHF; CDR3nt: TGTGCCAGCAGTTGGGGACAGGGGGCGGGCAATCAGCCCCAGCATTTT
v_gene: TRBV6-6; abundance: NA; j_gene: TRBJ2-2; d_gene: TRBD2; CDR3aa: CASSRPRLAVNTGELFF; CDR3nt: TGTGCCAGCAGCCGACCTCGACTAGCGGTGAACACCGGGGAGCTGTTTTTT
v_gene: TRBV19; abundance: NA; j_gene: TRBJ2-3; d_gene: NA; CDR3aa: CASSIETGDTQYF; CDR3nt: TGTGCCAGTAGTATAGAGACGGGAGATACGCAGTATTTT
v_gene: TRBV7-2; abundance: NA; j_gene: TRBJ2-5; d_gene: NA; CDR3aa: CASSRDLKETQYF; CDR3nt: TGTGCCAGCAGCCGGGACCTGAAAGAGACCCAGTACTTC
v_gene: TRBV3-1/TRBV3-2; abundance: NA; j_gene: TRBJ1-2; d_gene: TRBD1; CDR3aa: CASSQDIWTGRTIGYTF; CDR3nt: TGTGCCAGCAGCCAAGATATTTGGACAGGGCGCACTATTGGCTACACCTTC
v_gene: TRBV7-2; abundance: NA; j_gene: TRBJ2-2; d_gene: NA; CDR3aa: CASSHMVGHNTGELFF; CDR3nt: TGTGCCAGCAGCCACATGGTCGGTCATAACACCGGGGAGCTGTTTTTT
v_gene: TRBV30; abundance: NA; j_gene: TRBJ2-3; d_gene: TRBD1; CDR3aa: CAWSVRDREDTQYF; CDR3nt: TGTGCCTGGAGTGTACGGGACAGGGAGGATACGCAGTATTTT
v_gene: TRBV5-6; abundance: NA; j_gene: TRBJ1-5; d_gene: NA; CDR3aa: CASSLRTVSNQPQHF; CDR3nt: TGTGCCAGCAGCTTAAGGACGGTTAGCAATCAGCCCCAGCATTTT
v_gene: TRBV5-1; abundance: NA; j_gene: TRBJ1-4; d_gene: TRBD1; CDR3aa: CASSYGGDRDTNEKLFF; CDR3nt: TGCGCCAGCAGCTACGGGGGCGACAGGGATACTAATGAAAAACTGTTTTTT
v_gene: TRBV9; abundance: NA; j_gene: TRBJ1-3; d_gene: TRBD1; CDR3aa: CASSARDGTVGNTIYF; CDR3nt: TGTGCCAGCAGCGCCAGAGACGGGACAGTCGGAAACACCATATATTTT
v_gene: TRBV7-8; abundance: NA; j_gene: TRBJ1-2; d_gene: TRBD1; CDR3aa: CASSFLGQGSYGYTF; CDR3nt: TGTGCCAGCAGCTTTCTTGGACAGGGATCATATGGCTACACCTTC
v_gene: TRBV13; abundance: NA; j_gene: TRBJ2-7; d_gene: NA; CDR3aa: CASSRKGGLNYEQYF; CDR3nt: TGTGCCAGCAGCCGCAAGGGGGGGCTTAACTACGAGCAGTACTTC
v_gene: TRBV10-3; abundance: NA; j_gene: TRBJ2-6; d_gene: NA; CDR3aa: CAISEQYSGANVLTF; CDR3nt: TGTGCCATCAGTGAGCAGTACTCTGGGGCCAACGTCCTGACTTTC
v_gene: TRBV3-1/TRBV3-2; abundance: NA; j_gene: TRBJ1-2; d_gene: NA; CDR3aa: CASSQELPRSGYTF; CDR3nt: TGTGCCAGCAGCCAAGAGCTACCACGGTCCGGCTACACCTTC
v_gene: TRBV9; abundance: NA; j_gene: TRBJ2-6; d_gene: NA; CDR3aa: CAARGSSFSGANVLTF; CDR3nt: TGTGCCGCGAGGGGCAGCTCCTTCTCTGGGGCCAACGTCCTGACTTTC
v_gene: TRBV24-1; abundance: NA; j_gene: TRBJ1-6; d_gene: NA; CDR3aa: CATTGGGNSPLHF; CDR3nt: TGTGCCACCACGGGGGGCGGGAATTCACCCCTCCACTTT
v_gene: TRBV28; abundance: NA; j_gene: TRBJ1-4; d_gene: TRBD1; CDR3aa: CASSPGQGAEDEKLFF; CDR3nt: TGTGCCAGCAGCCCGGGACAGGGGGCTGAGGATGAAAAACTGTTTTTT
v_gene: TRBV13; abundance: NA; j_gene: TRBJ1-4; d_gene: NA; CDR3aa: CASSLLGADEKLFF; CDR3nt: TGTGCCAGCAGCTTATTGGGGGCTGATGAAAAACTGTTTTTT
v_gene: TRBV9; abundance: once; j_gene: TRBJ2-5; d_gene: NA; CDR3aa: CASSQTTDQETQYF; CDR3nt: TGTGCCAGCAGCCAGACGACAGACCAAGAGACCCAGTACTTC
v_gene: TRBV27; abundance: few; j_gene: TRBJ1-5; d_gene: TRBD1; CDR3aa: CASSLAGTGDQPQHF; CDR3nt: TGTGCCAGCAGTCTGGCCGGGACAGGGGATCAGCCCCAGCATTTT
v_gene: TRBV30; abundance: NA; j_gene: TRBJ2-3; d_gene: TRBD2; CDR3aa: CAWSEGLAGGGDTDTQYF; CDR3nt: TGTGCCTGGAGTGAGGGGTTAGCGGGAGGAGGGGACACAGATACGCAGTATTTT
v_gene: TRBV7-8; abundance: NA; j_gene: TRBJ2-1; d_gene: TRBD2; CDR3aa: CASSSGTSGRVHDEQFF; CDR3nt: TGTGCCAGCAGCTCCGGGACTAGCGGGAGGGTACACGATGAGCAGTTCTTC
v_gene: TRBV7-9; abundance: NA; j_gene: TRBJ1-2; d_gene: TRBD1; CDR3aa: CASSLGGAGGYRNGYTF; CDR3nt: TGTGCCAGCAGCTTAGGTGGCGCAGGGGGCTATAGAAATGGCTACACCTTC
v_gene: TRBV12-5; abundance: NA; j_gene: TRBJ2-1; d_gene: NA; CDR3aa: CASGSPWTVYNEQFF; CDR3nt: TGTGCTAGTGGTTCCCCCTGGACTGTTTACAATGAGCAGTTCTTC
v_gene: TRBV7-2; abundance: NA; j_gene: TRBJ2-7; d_gene: NA; CDR3aa: CASSLIGGTAGEQYF; CDR3nt: TGTGCCAGCAGCTTAATCGGGGGGACAGCGGGCGAGCAGTACTTC
v_gene: TRBV10-3; abundance: NA; j_gene: TRBJ1-2; d_gene: NA; CDR3aa: CAISESLGRVGDGYTF; CDR3nt: TGTGCCATCAGTGAGTCTCTAGGCAGGGTGGGTGATGGCTACACCTTC
v_gene: TRBV7-3; abundance: NA; j_gene: TRBJ1-1; d_gene: NA; CDR3aa: CASSLTGNTEAFF; CDR3nt: TGTGCCAGCAGCTTAACGGGAAACACTGAAGCTTTCTTT
v_gene: TRBV5-6; abundance: NA; j_gene: TRBJ2-3; d_gene: NA; CDR3aa: CASSLVRDTQYF; CDR3nt: TGTGCCAGCAGCTTGGTGCGGGATACGCAGTATTTT
v_gene: TRBV9; abundance: NA; j_gene: TRBJ1-1; d_gene: TRBD1; CDR3aa: CASSATPGGTEAFF; CDR3nt: TGTGCCAGCAGCGCCACTCCAGGGGGCACTGAAGCTTTCTTT
v_gene: TRBV7-9; abundance: NA; j_gene: TRBJ2-3; d_gene: TRBD1; CDR3aa: CASSLGQGALISATQYF; CDR3nt: TGTGCCAGCAGCTTAGGACAGGGGGCCCTTATCTCCGCTACGCAGTATTTT
v_gene: TRBV3-1/TRBV3-2; abundance: NA; j_gene: TRBJ2-1; d_gene: NA; CDR3aa: CASGVAGSYNEQFF; CDR3nt: TGTGCCTCCGGAGTCGCGGGATCCTACAATGAGCAGTTCTTC
v_gene: TRBV5-6; abundance: once; j_gene: TRBJ1-4; d_gene: NA; CDR3aa: CASSLVGREKLFF; CDR3nt: TGTGCCAGCAGCTTGGTTGGGCGGGAAAAACTGTTTTTT
v_gene: TRBV7-8; abundance: once; j_gene: TRBJ2-3; d_gene: NA; CDR3aa: CASSLVGSRETDTQYF; CDR3nt: TGTGCCAGCAGCTTAGTGGGTAGCAGGGAGACAGATACGCAGTATTTT
v_gene: TRBV2; abundance: NA; j_gene: TRBJ2-7; d_gene: TRBD2; CDR3aa: CASKISGDSYEQYF; CDR3nt: TGTGCCAGCAAAATTAGCGGGGACTCCTACGAGCAGTACTTC
v_gene: TRBV7-8; abundance: NA; j_gene: TRBJ2-5; d_gene: NA; CDR3aa: CASSLGSGTHQGTQYF; CDR3nt: TGTGCCAGCAGCTTGGGTTCCGGGACACATCAGGGGACCCAGTACTTC
v_gene: TRBV13; abundance: NA; j_gene: TRBJ2-1; d_gene: NA; CDR3aa: CASSLVPQTYNEQFF; CDR3nt: TGTGCCAGCAGCTTAGTTCCACAAACCTACAATGAGCAGTTCTTC
v_gene: TRBV5-8; abundance: NA; j_gene: TRBJ1-1; d_gene: TRBD1; CDR3aa: CASSGDSNEAFF; CDR3nt: TGTGCCAGCAGCGGGGACAGTAACGAAGCTTTCTTT
v_gene: TRBV10-3; abundance: NA; j_gene: TRBJ2-1; d_gene: NA; CDR3aa: CAIRGRVGTYNEQFF; CDR3nt: TGTGCCATCAGAGGACGGGTGGGGACCTACAATGAGCAGTTCTTC
v_gene: TRBV5-1; abundance: NA; j_gene: TRBJ2-1; d_gene: TRBD2; CDR3aa: CASSSRTSGTNEQFF; CDR3nt: TGCGCCAGCAGCAGCCGGACTAGCGGGACCAATGAGCAGTTCTTC
v_gene: TRBV30; abundance: NA; j_gene: TRBJ1-3; d_gene: NA; CDR3aa: CAWSGTVDSGNTIYF; CDR3nt: TGTGCCTGGAGTGGGACAGTAGACTCTGGAAACACCATATATTTT
v_gene: TRBV2; abundance: NA; j_gene: TRBJ2-7; d_gene: NA; CDR3aa: CASSEAGTLGDEQYF; CDR3nt: TGTGCCAGCAGTGAAGCGGGGACTCTGGGCGACGAGCAGTACTTC
v_gene: TRBV7-9; abundance: NA; j_gene: TRBJ1-4; d_gene: NA; CDR3aa: CASSPGGVREKLFF; CDR3nt: TGTGCCAGCAGTCCCGGAGGGGTTCGTGAAAAACTGTTTTTT